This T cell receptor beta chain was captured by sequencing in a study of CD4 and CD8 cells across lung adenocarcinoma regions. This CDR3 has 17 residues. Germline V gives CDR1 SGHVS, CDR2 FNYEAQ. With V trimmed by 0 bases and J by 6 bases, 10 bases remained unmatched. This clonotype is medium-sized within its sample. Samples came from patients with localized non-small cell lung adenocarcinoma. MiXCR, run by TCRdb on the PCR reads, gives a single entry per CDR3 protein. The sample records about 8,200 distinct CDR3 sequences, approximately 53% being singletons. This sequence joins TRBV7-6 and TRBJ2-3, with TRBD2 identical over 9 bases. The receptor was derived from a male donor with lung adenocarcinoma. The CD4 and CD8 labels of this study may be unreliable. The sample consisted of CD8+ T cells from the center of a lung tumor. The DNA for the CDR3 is TGTGCCAGCAGCTTAGCGGTGGCGGGGGGGAGCGGGGATACGCAGTATTTT. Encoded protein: CASSLAVAGGSGDTQYF.